These 28 T cell receptor beta chains were sequenced from one sample in a study of response to subunit inactivated influenza vaccine. TCRdb recomputed calls from the RT-PCR reads with MiXCR, one row per CDR3 protein. In the table there are roughly 780,000 distinct CDR3 sequences, approximately 18% of which are singletons. Sequenced here: PBMCs from blood, sampled 5 days after vaccination. The receptor set was obtained from a man aged 50 or older who received an inactivated influenza vaccine.

The chain links TRBV6-1 to TRBJ2-3, with 7 bases fitting TRBD2. Per the germline V gene, CDR1 is MNHNS and CDR2 is SASEGT. With V trimmed by 6 bases and J by 8 bases, 8 bases remained unmatched. This CDR3 comprises 13 residues. CDR3 loop: CASRTAGVVTQYF. The CDR3 coding sequence is TGTGCCAGCAGAACGGCGGGGGTTGTTACGCAGTATTTT.

This clonotype was recorded at least ten times. This chain links TRBV5-4 with TRBJ2-5, with D possibly matching TRBD1 (6 bases). Trimming stripped 0 bases from V and 5 bases from J, with 14 bases between. The CDR3 covers 15 residues. Germline V gives CDR1 SGHNT, CDR2 YYREEE (reference sequence). The DNA for the CDR3 is TGTGCCAGCAGCTTGGAGGGGCACAGGGCGGAGACCCAGTACTTC. Encoded protein: CASSLEGHRAETQYF.

This clonotype has at least ten counts. CDR3: CASSTTGIPYEQYF. The CDR3 DNA reads as TGTGCCAGCAGTACGACAGGGATTCCCTACGAGCAGTACTTC. V gene TRBV12-3 or TRBV12-4 combines with J gene TRBJ2-7; 7 bases are shared with TRBD1. Germline trimming cut 5 bases from V and 2 bases from J; bases unmatched to any gene: 6. The CDR3 length is 14 residues.

The chain joins TRBV12-3 or TRBV12-4 to TRBJ1-2; 7 nucleotides match TRBD1. J gave up 8 bases and V 5 bases, and 8 bases lay outside the gene matches. The CDR3 covers 13 residues. The CDR3 spells CASSTSDRVGYTF. CDR3 nucleotides: TGTGCCAGCAGTACCTCCGACAGGGTCGGCTACACCTTC.

The chain links TRBV28 to TRBJ1-3; D is unresolved. The CDR3 is 17 residues long. Trimming cost V 5 bases and J 2 bases, with 19 bases left between them. Germline V gene sequence: CDR1 MDHEN, CDR2 SYDVKM. Here the CDR3 reads CASSAFWSPATGNTIYF. CDR3 in DNA: TGTGCCAGCAGTGCTTTCTGGAGCCCGGCCACTGGAAACACCATATATTTT.

The rearrangement links TRBV4-3 to TRBJ2-5; 11 bases map to TRBD2. Germline CDR1 reads LGHNA; CDR2 reads YSLEER. V was clipped by 0 bases and J by 4 bases; unmatched bases: 4. The CDR3 has 16 residues. CDR3 loop: CASSQDSGGAPETQYF. In nucleotides, the CDR3 is TGCGCCAGCAGCCAAGATAGCGGGGGGGCCCCAGAGACCCAGTACTTC.

The chain employs TRBV20-1 and TRBJ1-5; D is undetermined. The CDR3 sequence is 15 residues long. V was trimmed by 0 bases and J by 0 bases, leaving 9 bases between them. CDR1 and CDR2 from the germline V gene are DFQATT and SNEGSKA (reference sequence). The DNA for the CDR3 is TGCAGTGCTAGAGAGAGTGAGGGTAGCAATCAGCCCCAGCATTTT. This translates into CSARESEGSNQPQHF.

This clonotype turned up a few times. The genes are TRBV6-5 and TRBJ1-3; D gene ambiguous. This CDR3 comprises 15 residues. Trimming took off 1 base at V and 2 bases at J, with 9 bases between the two ends. Looked up from germline, CDR1 is MNHEY and CDR2 is SVGAGI. The DNA for the CDR3 is TGTGCCAGCAGTTACTTACCCGGGACTGGAAACACCATATATTTT. It yields the protein CASSYLPGTGNTIYF.

The chain has TRBV7-8 and TRBJ2-1, with D uncertain. V lost 5 bases to trimming and J lost 3 bases, with 11 bases between them. This CDR3 spans 14 amino acids. Germline V gives CDR1 SGHVS, CDR2 FQNEAQ. CDR3 DNA: TGTGCCAGCAGCCCCCTATGGGACTACAATGAGCAGTTCTTC. Protein: CASSPLWDYNEQFF.

Only a few counts were recorded for this clonotype. The rearrangement uses TRBV7-9 and TRBJ2-7, with 7 positions matching TRBD2. The ends lost 5 bases at V and 1 base at J; junction bases unmatched: 5. The germline V gene encodes CDR1 SEHNR and CDR2 FQNEAQ (reference sequence). The CDR3 has 14 amino acids. This CDR3 reads CASSGSGMSYEQYF. DNA of the CDR3: TGTGCCAGCAGCGGGAGCGGGATGTCCTACGAGCAGTACTTC. The entire variable domain, with the rest obtained from reference TRBV7-9 and TRBJ2-7, is as follows: DTGVSQNPRHKITKRGQNVTFRCDPISEHNRLYWYRQTLGQGPEFLTYFQNEAQLEKSRLLSDRFSAERPKGSFSTLEIQRTEQGDSAMYLCASSGSGMSYEQYFGPGTRLTVT.

This clonotype has more than one count but fewer than ten. This chain uses TRBV20-1 with TRBJ2-7, with D hard to call. Trimming shortened V by 6 bases and J by 5 bases, and 11 bases separated the two germline ends. Germline V gives CDR1 DFQATT, CDR2 SNEGSKA (reference sequence). The CDR3 length is 11 residues. CDR3 bases: TGCAGTGCCCAGCCTTCGAACGAGCAGTACTTC. Translation: CSAQPSNEQYF.

The chain links TRBV28 to TRBJ1-5, with D maybe TRBD1 (5 bases). The CDR3 consists of 16 residues. Germline V CDR1 and CDR2: MDHEN, SYDVKM. The V and J ends lost 5 bases and 0 bases respectively, with 14 bases between them. CDR3 DNA: TGTGCCAGCAGTCCCTTGGGGGGAAATAGCAATCAGCCCCAGCATTTT. It codes for CASSPLGGNSNQPQHF.

This clonotype appeared a few times. A read error may produce the germline difference seen at one junction end. This chain uses TRBV6-1 with TRBJ2-7; 12 nucleotides align to TRBD2. The CDR3 runs 16 residues. Germline lookup yields CDR1 MNHNS and CDR2 SASEGT. The chain's CDR3 is CASRGGLAGFIYEQHF. In nucleotides, the CDR3 is TGTGCCAGCAGGGGAGGACTAGCGGGATTTATTTACGAGCAGCACTTC.

The chain employs TRBV7-9 and TRBJ1-3; no firm D call. The CDR3 totals 16 residues. The V end lost 0 bases, the J end lost 2 bases, and 11 bases lay between the germline ends. Germline V gene sequence: CDR1 SEHNR, CDR2 FQNEAQ (reference sequence). CDR3 protein: CASSLALDGTGNTIYF. The CDR3 DNA is TGTGCCAGCAGCTTAGCACTAGATGGAACTGGAAACACCATATATTTT.

The rearrangement links TRBV7-2 to TRBJ1-1; D gene unclear. This CDR3 comprises 14 residues. Germline values: CDR1 SGHTA, CDR2 FQGNSA. Trimming removed 6 bases at V and 1 base at J, with 12 bases between. The CDR3 DNA follows: TGTGCCAGCAGGAGACAAGACTGGAACACTGAAGCTTTCTTT. This gives the protein CASRRQDWNTEAFF.

This clonotype came up a few times. This chain joins TRBV5-1 and TRBJ1-1, with 8 bases lining up with TRBD1. With 4 bases clipped from V and 0 bases from J, the junction kept 11 bases outside the gene matches. Germline V gene lookup returns CDR1 SGHRS and CDR2 YFSETQ. The CDR3 is 17 residues long. The CDR3 sequence is CASSRTTGALMNTEAFF. In DNA, the CDR3 is TGCGCCAGCAGCCGTACGACAGGGGCCTTAATGAACACTGAAGCTTTCTTT.

CDR3 loop: CASSLVAALTSSEQFF. In DNA form, the CDR3 reads TGTGCCAGCAGCTTAGTTGCGGCCCTAACATCGAGTGAGCAGTTCTTC. V gene TRBV7-2 combines with J gene TRBJ2-1; D ambiguous. The V end was cut by 1 base, the J end by 9 bases, with 19 bases between. This CDR3 contains 16 residues. The germline CDR1 and CDR2 sequences are SGHTA and FQGNSA.

The V gene is TRBV30, the J gene TRBJ2-6, with D unclear. Germline lookup yields CDR1 GTSNPN and CDR2 SVGIG (reference sequence). Trimming took off 4 bases at V and 1 base at J, with 11 bases between the two ends. The length of the CDR3 is 15 residues. The DNA for the CDR3 is TGTGCCTGGACAACTGGAAATTCTGGGGCCAACGTCCTGACTTTC. Translation gives CAWTTGNSGANVLTF.

J is TRBJ2-3 and V is TRBV29-1; D might be TRBD2 (6 bases). The germline V gene encodes CDR1 SQVTM and CDR2 ANQGSEA. The V and J ends lost 1 base and 6 bases respectively, with 23 bases between them. The CDR3 has 17 amino acids. CDR3 region: CSVEGVGAGPPRDTQYF. CDR3 nucleotides: TGCAGCGTTGAAGGGGTCGGGGCGGGGCCCCCCAGGGATACGCAGTATTTT.

This clonotype was found a few times. J is TRBJ2-2 and V is TRBV6-2 or TRBV6-3; D gene uncertain. This CDR3 is built from 13 residues. Germline CDR1 is MNHEY and CDR2 is SVGEGT. Trimming took 2 bases from V and 3 from J, leaving 4 bases between them. In DNA, the CDR3 is TGTGCCAGCAGTTACGTCCACACCGGGGAGCTGTTTTTT. Translating gives CASSYVHTGELFF.

The V and J genes are TRBV6-1 and TRBJ2-1; D may be TRBD1 (5 bases). The V gene lost 5 bases and the J gene lost 6 bases, with 17 bases spanning the gap. Per germline, CDR1 MNHNS and CDR2 SASEGT. CDR3 length: 15 amino acids. CDR3 sequence: CASSKQVAASNEQFF. CDR3 in DNA: TGTGCCAGCAGTAAACAGGTCGCAGCTTCCAATGAGCAGTTCTTC.

This clonotype was detected only a few times. The V call is TRBV20-1, the J call TRBJ2-7, with D hard to call. Looked up from germline, CDR1 is DFQATT and CDR2 is SNEGSKA (reference sequence). The CDR3 consists of 18 residues. Trimming took off 4 bases at V and 2 bases at J, with 27 bases between the two ends. CDR3 loop: CSATYKTYRVVAPYEQYF. CDR3 nucleotides: TGCAGTGCTACATATAAAACTTACCGGGTCGTGGCACCCTACGAGCAGTACTTC.

This clonotype was seen a single time. V gene TRBV19 combines with J gene TRBJ2-7; maybe TRBD1 (6 bases). Germline CDR1 and CDR2: LNHDA and SQIVND (reference sequence). This CDR3 contains 13 residues. Trimming cost V 6 bases and J 5 bases, with 14 bases left between them. CDR3 sequence: CASSVQGANEQYF. The CDR3 bases are TGTGCCAGTAGCGTACAGGGTGCCAACGAGCAGTACTTC. The full variable domain, rest sourced from reference TRBV19 and TRBJ2-7, is DGGITQSPKYLFRKEGQNVTLSCEQNLNHDAMYWYRQDPGQGLRLIYYSQIVNDFQKGDIAEGYSVSREKKESFPLTVTSAQKNPTAFYLCASSVQGANEQYFGPGTRLTVT.

J is TRBJ2-1 and V is TRBV27, with 10 bases lining up with TRBD2. The CDR3 length is 15 residues. Trimming took 4 bases from V and 8 from J; bases not matched to a gene: 8. Germline V lookup: CDR1 MNHEY, CDR2 SMNVEV (reference sequence). The CDR3 loop is CASSSLAGPGDEQFF. CDR3 bases: TGTGCCAGCAGTTCACTAGCGGGACCAGGGGATGAGCAGTTCTTC.

Note on this clonotype: Mismatch with germline at one junction end may stem from a read error. The chain couples TRBV12-3 or TRBV12-4 to TRBJ2-2, with 7 bases matching TRBD2. CDR3 length: 17 amino acids. CDR3 residues: CASSPGLGQTPTGELIF. The CDR3 DNA reads as TGTGCCAGCAGCCCAGGACTAGGCCAAACCCCCACCGGGGAGCTGATTTTT.

This clonotype was seen more than once but under ten times. J is TRBJ2-4 and V is TRBV7-2; D gene ambiguous. V lost 1 base and J 6 bases, leaving 4 bases between the germline ends. Germline V gene lookup returns CDR1 SGHTA and CDR2 FQGNSA. The CDR3 totals 12 residues. The CDR3 nucleotides read TGTGCCAGCAGCTTAGAGTCAAACATTCAGTACTTC. Encoded protein: CASSLESNIQYF.

This clonotype was seen a handful of times. The J gene is TRBJ2-7, the V gene TRBV29-1; possibly TRBD2 for D (5 bases). The V gene's germline CDR1 is SQVTM and CDR2 ANQGSEA. This CDR3 has 13 amino acids. The V gene lost 0 bases and the J gene lost 4 bases, with 10 bases spanning the gap. CDR3 residues: CSVEEEEDYEQYF. DNA of the CDR3: TGCAGCGTTGAAGAGGAGGAGGATTACGAGCAGTACTTC.

This clonotype has a count of ten or more. The chain joins TRBV4-2 to TRBJ2-6; TRBD1 matches at 7 bases. Germline CDR1 is LGHNA and CDR2 is YNFKEQ. The CDR3 extends over 17 amino acids. With V trimmed by 0 bases and J by 3 bases, 5 bases remained unmatched. CDR3 loop: CASSQEGGVSGANVLTF. In DNA, the CDR3 is TGTGCCAGCAGCCAAGAAGGGGGCGTGAGTGGGGCCAACGTCCTGACTTTC.